The TCR beta chain under discussion was sequenced for a study of beta chain features in type 1 diabetes. Study results and caveats: All four CD4+ subsets of Type 1 diabetes patients contained TCRB CDR3s that were moderately but significantly shorter. Amplification by PCR could prefer shorter templates, with the same effect in patients and controls. In comparison with healthy donors, patients had naive, central memory and Treg TCRB repertoires that appeared more similar.

Investigators reverse transcribed all isolated RNA, so they sequenced expressed TCRB transcripts. Clones were read by immunoSEQ multiplex PCR, and TCRdb kept only the in-frame ones, dropping some. The sample contains 200,000 to 300,000 clones, approximately 11% of which appear only once. Concerning this clone: Antigen specificity is unknown.

CDR3 length: 12 residues. The V gene's germline CDR1 is MDHEN and CDR2 SYDVKM. Between the trimmed V and J ends, which lost 3 bases and 4 bases, there was a span of 4 bases. The gene calls are TRBV28 and TRBJ2-1; D remains ambiguous. Material for sequencing was naive CD4+ T cells from blood. The receptor's source is a man aged 25-45 years with type 1 diabetes. The CDR3 protein is CASSFSYNEQFF. The CDR3 nucleotides are TGTGCCAGCAGTTTCAGTTACAATGAGCAGTTCTTC.